The rows below give T cell receptor beta chains drawn from one sample of a study of cytomegalovirus exposure and HLA in healthy donors. The protocol was immunoSEQ multiplex PCR, while the TCRdb copy is restricted to in-frame clones and leaves out a portion. The table includes fewer than 150,000 clones, around 87% detected once. The sample was PBMCs. The origin of the receptors is a man aged 18-30 years in good health and CMV-seropositive. Both conserved end residues are part of each CDR3. A D gene is named only where the DNA matches it firmly. Clone size appears in some rows only: once, few, many, or a class for an expanded clone.

J,D,size,V,DNA,CDR3
TRBJ1-2,TRBD1,NA,TRBV7-9,TGTGCCAGCAGCTTAATAGGGGGCCGGGGCTACACCTTC,CASSLIGGRGYTF
TRBJ1-1,NA,NA,TRBV5-4,TGTGCCAGCAAATGGGGGGGGTACACTGAAGCTTTCTTT,CASKWGGYTEAFF
TRBJ2-3,TRBD2,NA,TRBV4-2,TGTGCCAGCAGCCAAGATTTTCGTATAGTTGGACTAGCGGGGGACCGCTCCAGCCCAGATACGCAGTATTTT,CASSQDFRIVGLAGDRSSPDTQYF
TRBJ2-7,NA,NA,TRBV7-9,TGTGCCAGCAGCTTAGTCGACAGGACCGACGAGCAGTACTTC,CASSLVDRTDEQYF
TRBJ2-7,TRBD1,NA,TRBV6-5,TGTGCCAGCAGTTACACCGGGACAGTATACGAGCAGTACTTC,CASSYTGTVYEQYF
TRBJ2-2,TRBD1,NA,TRBV10-3,TGTGCCATGAGAGGTAGGGACAGCAACACCGGGGAGCTGTTTTTT,CAMRGRDSNTGELFF
TRBJ1-5,NA,NA,TRBV4-1,TGCGCCAGCAGCCAAGCTTATTACGACAGCTATCAGCCCCAGCATTTT,CASSQAYYDSYQPQHF
TRBJ2-3,TRBD2,NA,TRBV30,TGTGCCTGGAGACTAGCGGGAGGGAGAGATACGCAGTATTTT,CAWRLAGGRDTQYF
TRBJ2-7,NA,once,TRBV9,TGTGCCAGCAGCGTAGCTCTCCCGGGGAACGAGCAGTACTTC,CASSVALPGNEQYF
TRBJ2-1,TRBD2,many,TRBV6-1,TGTGCCAGCAGTGAACTAGCGGGAGGGAATGAGCAGTTCTTC,CASSELAGGNEQFF
TRBJ1-5,NA,NA,TRBV7-9,TGTGCCAGCAGCTTAACCGGGGGAGGAGGCAATCAGCCCCAGCATTTT,CASSLTGGGGNQPQHF